This TCR beta chain was identified in a study of T cell responses to AZD1222 COVID-19 vaccine. Sequencing used immunoSEQ multiplex PCR; TCRdb keeps in-frame clones, though not all of them. Of more than 110,000 clones detected, 89% appear once; the ten largest clones hold around 4.7%. The CDR3 has 16 amino acids. CDR1 is LNHNV and CDR2 is YYDKDF in the germline V gene (reference sequence). The V gene lost 0 bases and the J gene lost 1 base, with 12 bases spanning the gap. This sequence originates from an adult in good health. Specimen: peripheral blood, collected on day 0 of AZD1222 vaccination. This sequence joins TRBV15 and TRBJ1-1; possible D gene TRBD1, 6 bases. CDR3 nucleotide sequence: TGTGCCACCAGCAGAGATCGGGACACCTGGAACACTGAAGCTTTCTTT. Amino acids: CATSRDRDTWNTEAFF.